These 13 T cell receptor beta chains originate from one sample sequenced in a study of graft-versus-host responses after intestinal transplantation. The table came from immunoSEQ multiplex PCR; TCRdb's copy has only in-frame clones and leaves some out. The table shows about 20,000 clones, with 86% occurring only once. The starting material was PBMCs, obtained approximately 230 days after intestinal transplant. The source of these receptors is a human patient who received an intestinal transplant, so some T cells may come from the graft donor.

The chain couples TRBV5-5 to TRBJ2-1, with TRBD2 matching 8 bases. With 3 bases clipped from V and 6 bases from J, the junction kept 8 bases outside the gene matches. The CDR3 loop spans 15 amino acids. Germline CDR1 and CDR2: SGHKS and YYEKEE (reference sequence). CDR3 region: CASSWRGAPGNEQFF. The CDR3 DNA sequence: TGTGCCAGCAGCTGGCGGGGGGCCCCCGGCAATGAGCAGTTCTTC.

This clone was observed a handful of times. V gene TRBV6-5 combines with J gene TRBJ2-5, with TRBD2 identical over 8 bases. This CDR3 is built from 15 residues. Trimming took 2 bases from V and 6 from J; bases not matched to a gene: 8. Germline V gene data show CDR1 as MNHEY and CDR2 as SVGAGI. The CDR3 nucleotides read TGTGCCAGCAGTTACGACGGGGGGGCGGGGAAGACCCAGTACTTC. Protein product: CASSYDGGAGKTQYF.

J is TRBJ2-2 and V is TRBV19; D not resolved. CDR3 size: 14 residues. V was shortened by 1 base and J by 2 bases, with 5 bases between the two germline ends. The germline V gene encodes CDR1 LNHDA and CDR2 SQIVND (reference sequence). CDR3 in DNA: TGTGCCAGTAGTATAGCCCTAAACACCGGGGAGCTGTTTTTT. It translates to CASSIALNTGELFF. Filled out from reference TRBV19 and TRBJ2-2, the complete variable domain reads DGGITQSPKYLFRKEGQNVTLSCEQNLNHDAMYWYRQDPGQGLRLIYYSQIVNDFQKGDIAEGYSVSREKKESFPLTVTSAQKNPTAFYLCASSIALNTGELFFGEGSRLTVL.

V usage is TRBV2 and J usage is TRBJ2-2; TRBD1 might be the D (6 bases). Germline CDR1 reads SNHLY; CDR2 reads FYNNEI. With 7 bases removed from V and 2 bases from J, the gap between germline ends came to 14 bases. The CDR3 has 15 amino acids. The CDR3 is CASKTGSGNTGELFF. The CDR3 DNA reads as TGTGCCAGCAAAACAGGGTCTGGTAACACCGGGGAGCTGTTTTTT.

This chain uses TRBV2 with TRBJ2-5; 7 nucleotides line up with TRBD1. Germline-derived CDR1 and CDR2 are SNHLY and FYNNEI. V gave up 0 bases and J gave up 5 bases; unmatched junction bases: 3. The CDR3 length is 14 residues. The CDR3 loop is CASSEATGSETQYF. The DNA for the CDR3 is TGTGCCAGCAGTGAAGCGACAGGGTCTGAGACCCAGTACTTC.

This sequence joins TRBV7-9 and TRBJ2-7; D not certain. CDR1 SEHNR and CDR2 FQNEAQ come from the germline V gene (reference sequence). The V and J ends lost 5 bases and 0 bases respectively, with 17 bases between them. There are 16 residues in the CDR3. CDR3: CASSPTGLKSSYEQYF. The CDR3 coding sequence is TGTGCCAGCAGCCCCACCGGGTTGAAAAGCTCCTACGAGCAGTACTTC.

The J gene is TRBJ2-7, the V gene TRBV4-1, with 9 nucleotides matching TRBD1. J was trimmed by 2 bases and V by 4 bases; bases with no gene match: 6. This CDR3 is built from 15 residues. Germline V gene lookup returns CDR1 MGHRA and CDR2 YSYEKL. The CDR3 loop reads CASSRNRGLTYEQYF. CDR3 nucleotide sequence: TGCGCCAGCAGCCGTAACAGGGGGCTAACCTACGAGCAGTACTTC.

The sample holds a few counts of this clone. CDR3 region: CASSPPNRQTNEKLFF. The CDR3 DNA sequence: TGTGCCAGCTCACCACCTAATCGGCAGACTAATGAAAAACTGTTTTTT. V and J are TRBV18 and TRBJ1-4; D call uncertain. Trimming removed 0 bases at V and 2 bases at J, with 10 bases between. Germline V gene lookup returns CDR1 KGHSH and CDR2 LQKENI. The CDR3 length is 16 residues.

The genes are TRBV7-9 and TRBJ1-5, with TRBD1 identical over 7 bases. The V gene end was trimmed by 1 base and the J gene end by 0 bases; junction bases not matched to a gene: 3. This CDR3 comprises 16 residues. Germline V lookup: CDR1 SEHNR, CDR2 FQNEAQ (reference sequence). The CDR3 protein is CASSLGQGYSNQPQHF. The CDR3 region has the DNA TGTGCCAGCAGCTTAGGACAGGGTTATAGCAATCAGCCCCAGCATTTT.

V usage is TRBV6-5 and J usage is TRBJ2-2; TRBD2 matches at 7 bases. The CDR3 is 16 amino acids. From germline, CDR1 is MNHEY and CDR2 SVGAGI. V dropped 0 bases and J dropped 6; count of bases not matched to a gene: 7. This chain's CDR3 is CASSYSYRGVAGELFF. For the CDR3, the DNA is TGTGCCAGCAGTTACTCCTACCGGGGGGTGGCCGGGGAGCTGTTTTTT.

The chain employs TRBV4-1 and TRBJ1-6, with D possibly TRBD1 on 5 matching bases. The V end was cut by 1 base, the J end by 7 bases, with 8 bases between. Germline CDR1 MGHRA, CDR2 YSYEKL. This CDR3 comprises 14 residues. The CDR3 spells CASSQGGSNSPLHF. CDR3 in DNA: TGCGCCAGCAGCCAAGGGGGGAGCAATTCACCCCTCCACTTT.

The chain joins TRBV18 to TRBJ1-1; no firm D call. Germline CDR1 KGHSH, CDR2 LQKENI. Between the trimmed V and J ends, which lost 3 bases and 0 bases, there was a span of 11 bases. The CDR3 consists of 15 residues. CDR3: CASSPSNYMNTEAFF. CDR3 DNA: TGTGCCAGCTCACCCAGCAATTATATGAACACTGAAGCTTTCTTT.

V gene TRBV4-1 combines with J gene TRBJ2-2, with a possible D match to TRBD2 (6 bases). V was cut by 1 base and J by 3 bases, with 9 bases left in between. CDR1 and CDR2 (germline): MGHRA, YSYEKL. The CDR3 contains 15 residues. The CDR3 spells CASSQAPGDTGELFF. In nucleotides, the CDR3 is TGCGCCAGCAGCCAAGCCCCGGGGGACACCGGGGAGCTGTTTTTT.